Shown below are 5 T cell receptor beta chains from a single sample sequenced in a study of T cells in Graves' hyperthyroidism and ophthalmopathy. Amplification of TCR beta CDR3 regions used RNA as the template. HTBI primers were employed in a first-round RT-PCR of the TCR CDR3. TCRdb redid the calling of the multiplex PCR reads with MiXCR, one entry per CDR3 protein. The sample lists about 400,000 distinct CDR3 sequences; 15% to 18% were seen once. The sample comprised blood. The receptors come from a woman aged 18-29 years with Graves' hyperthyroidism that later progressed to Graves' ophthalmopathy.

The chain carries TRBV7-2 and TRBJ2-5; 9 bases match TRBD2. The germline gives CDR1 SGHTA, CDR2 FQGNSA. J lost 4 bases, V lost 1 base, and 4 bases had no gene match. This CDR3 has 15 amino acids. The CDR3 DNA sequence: TGTGCCAGCAGCTTAGAAGCTAGCGGGGTAGAGACCCAGTACTTC. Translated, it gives CASSLEASGVETQYF.

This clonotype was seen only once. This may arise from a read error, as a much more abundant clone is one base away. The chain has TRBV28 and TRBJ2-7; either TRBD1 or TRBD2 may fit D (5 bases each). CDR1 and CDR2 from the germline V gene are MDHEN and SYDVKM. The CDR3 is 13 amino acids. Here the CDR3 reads CTSSTVRGHVQYF. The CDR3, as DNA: TGTACCAGCAGTACCGTCCGGGGCCACGTGCAGTACTTC.

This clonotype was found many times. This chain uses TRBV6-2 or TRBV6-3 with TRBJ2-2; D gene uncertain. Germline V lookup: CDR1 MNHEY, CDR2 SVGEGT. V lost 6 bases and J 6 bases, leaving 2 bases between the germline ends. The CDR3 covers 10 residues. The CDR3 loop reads CASRAGELFF. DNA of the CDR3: TGTGCCAGCAGGGCCGGGGAGCTGTTTTTT.

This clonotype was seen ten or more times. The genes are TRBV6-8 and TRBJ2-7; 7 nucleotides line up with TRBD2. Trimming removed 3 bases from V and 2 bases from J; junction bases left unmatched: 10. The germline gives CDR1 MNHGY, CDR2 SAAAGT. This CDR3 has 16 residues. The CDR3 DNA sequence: TGTGCCAGCAGTTATAGGTGGGAGGGCCTCGCCTACGAGCAGTACTTC. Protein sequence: CASSYRWEGLAYEQYF.

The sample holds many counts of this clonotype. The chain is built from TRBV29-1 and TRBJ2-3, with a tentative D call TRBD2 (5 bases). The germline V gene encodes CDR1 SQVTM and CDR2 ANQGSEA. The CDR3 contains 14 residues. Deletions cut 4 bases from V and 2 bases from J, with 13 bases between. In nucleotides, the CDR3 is TGCAGCGTTGCTCTAGCTGTGGACACAGATACGCAGTATTTT. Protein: CSVALAVDTDTQYF.